Listed below are T cell receptor beta chains from one sample, sequenced in a study of a mutant IDH1 vaccine in newly diagnosed glioma. Measured with immunoSEQ multiplex PCR; TCRdb has only the in-frame clones, and not every one. Of about 21,000 clones listed, around 92% are singletons. No antigen is known for these receptors. The sequencing used PBMCs, collected from a glioma patient whose treatment included an IDH1 peptide vaccine. The receptors originated from a woman aged 40 to 49 with glioma. CDR3s include the opening cysteine and the closing phenylalanine or tryptophan. Each record gives: V gene, J gene, CDR3 protein.

>TRBV27|TRBJ2-7
CASSWSSYEQYF
>TRBV7-3|TRBJ2-3
CASSFGQVTDTQYF
>TRBV7-2|TRBJ1-5
CASSLEVENLGCNQPQHF
>TRBV6-5|TRBJ1-1
CASSPGPGEPFF
>TRBV28|TRBJ1-1
CASSLSQATTEAFF
>TRBV5-4|TRBJ2-3
CASRSPGGLGTDTQYF
>TRBV30|TRBJ2-1
CAWGGGLAVSEQFF
>TRBV6-1|TRBJ1-1
CASHPGWGNTEAFF
>TRBV6-5|TRBJ2-3
CASRGRSTDTQYF
>TRBV5-1|TRBJ2-7
CASRGPDASYEQYF
>TRBV27|TRBJ1-4
CASSLYFPLNNEKLFF
>TRBV10-1|TRBJ2-7
CASSDPGRGPEQYF
>TRBV6-6|TRBJ1-2
CASSYFEGYGYTF
>TRBV4-1|TRBJ2-7
CASSAVLRELGEQYF
>TRBV4-2|TRBJ2-5
CASSRALDETQYF
>TRBV15|TRBJ2-1
CATSRVSGRAIEQFF
>TRBV25-1|TRBJ2-3
CASSDWVTDTQYF
>TRBV5-1|TRBJ1-2
CASSLGQDYYGYTF
>TRBV5-1|TRBJ1-6
CASSFGRGHFSPLHF
>TRBV5-4|TRBJ2-3
CASSHRTSGFTDTQYF
>TRBV2|TRBJ2-7
CASTARGDEQYF
>TRBV4-2|TRBJ2-2
CASSPVGEGAGELFF
>TRBV5-4|TRBJ2-7
CASSLAWGGPYEQYF
>TRBV5-1|TRBJ2-1
CASSLALGHDEQFF
>TRBV27|TRBJ2-7
CASSLGQTYEQYF
>TRBV15|TRBJ1-5
CATSRVDRGHQPQHF
>TRBV6-1|TRBJ2-3
CASRPGLGSSDTQYF
>TRBV25-1|TRBJ1-2
CASRGTGEWYGYTF
>TRBV5-1|TRBJ1-2
CASSLSLGDRGYGYTF
>TRBV6-1|TRBJ1-2
CASSEEQGRSYGYTF
>TRBV6-6|TRBJ2-1
CASWAKSSYNEQFF
>TRBV20-1|TRBJ2-3
CSALSTDTQYF
>TRBV6-5|TRBJ1-1
CASSFRGYEAFF
>TRBV14|TRBJ1-2
CASSQDKGMDGYTF
>TRBV10-3|TRBJ2-7
CAISAAYEQYF
>TRBV27|TRBJ2-7
CASSPGQALIYEQYF
>TRBV7-9|TRBJ2-7
CASSPSGVVYEQYF
>TRBV5-4|TRBJ1-2
CASSLSLDYGYTF
>TRBV2|TRBJ1-1
CASRRDPRVYEAFF
>TRBV7-2|TRBJ1-4
CASSLLSRWPEKLFF
>TRBV14|TRBJ2-7
CASSLAPYEQYF
>TRBV5-1|TRBJ1-1
CASSAVTNTEAFF
>TRBV6-5|TRBJ1-2
CASTSGSYGYTF